The clone carrying this T cell receptor beta chain was counted only a few times. Its cognate antigen is unknown. This sample stems from a study of regulatory T cells in long-lasting Graves disease. Study observations and caveats: No thyroid tissue was studied; the work used peripheral blood only. With a small sample size, accuracy may have been reduced.

V was pared by 6 bases and J by 2 bases, with 10 bases between. Germline CDR1 and CDR2: MNHNS and SASEGT. CDR3 length: 13 residues. Combining iRepertoire HTBI primers with Arm-PCR of CDR3 regions, the authors built TCR beta libraries. TCRdb called the multiplex PCR reads again in MiXCR, with one record for every CDR3 protein. This table holds roughly 320,000 distinct CDR3 sequences, approximately 15% found once. Indicated time point: newly diagnosed GD, antithyroid drugs for less than 3 months. The TCR library was prepared using RNA isolated from PBMCs. These data were also reused for a study on T cells in Graves' hyperthyroidism and ophthalmopathy.

The rearrangement links TRBV6-1 to TRBJ1-2, with no clear D. Here the sequenced sample was peripheral blood mononuclear cells (PBMCs), taken at new diagnosis, from a patient treated with antithyroid drugs. This TCR was sampled from a middle-aged man with Graves disease. CDR3 region: CASREQLNYGYTF. CDR3 in DNA: TGTGCCAGCAGAGAACAGTTGAACTATGGCTACACCTTC.